Described below is a single T cell receptor beta chain sequence and its context. Its antigen is as yet unknown. TCR beta libraries were prepared from cDNA with unique molecular identifiers. TCRdb used MiXCR to reprocess the PCR reads, holding one entry per CDR3 protein. The table has roughly 410,000 distinct CDR3 sequences, roughly 30% seen once. These data come from a study of post-analysis software for immune sequencing data. Notes on the study in general: Elevated frequency relative to controls characterized 4 or 5 TRBV segments in patients, TRBV5-6, TRBV5-1 and TRBV20-1 among them.

Germline-derived CDR1 and CDR2 are LNHNV and YYDKDF (reference sequence). After removal of 0 bases from V and 8 bases from J, the junction contained 10 bases not matched to a gene. The CDR3 consists of 16 residues. This clonotype was sampled from a girl aged 5-17 years with multiple sclerosis. The sequenced sample consisted of blood. The chain couples TRBV15 to TRBJ1-2; TRBD1 agrees at 9 bases. The CDR3 DNA reads as TGTGCCACCAGCAGAGATCCAACGACAGGGGGAAAGGGCTACACCTTC. Amino acid sequence: CATSRDPTTGGKGYTF.